Following are 29 T cell receptor beta chains from one sample sequenced in a study of T-cell memory formation after mild COVID-19. One entry per CDR3 protein, called by TCRdb with MiXCR from the 5' RACE reads. The sample has almost 250,000 distinct CDR3 sequences, 15% seen once. Source material: PBMCs or a T cell subset sorted from them (not recorded which). The receptors were gathered from an adult woman who had mild COVID-19 (a few samples of this study predate the infection). Cell type and time point are not known.

This clonotype appeared a few times. This sequence joins TRBV5-5 and TRBJ2-7, with TRBD1 matching over 9 bases. Trimming took 0 bases from V and 6 from J; bases not matched to a gene: 16. There are 18 residues in the CDR3. Looked up from germline, CDR1 is SGHKS and CDR2 is YYEKEE (reference sequence). CDR3: CASSLGETGGRVYLEQYF. Here the CDR3 DNA reads TGTGCCAGCAGCTTGGGAGAGACAGGGGGTCGGGTGTACCTCGAGCAGTACTTC.

This clonotype was found a few times. The J gene is TRBJ2-5, the V gene TRBV5-6; 8 positions agree with TRBD2. V shed 0 bases, J shed 3 bases, and the junction held 4 bases outside the gene matches. The CDR3 length is 15 residues. CDR1 is SGHDT and CDR2 is YYEEEE in the germline V gene. The CDR3 DNA reads TGTGCCAGCAGCTTGGAGCAGCGGGAGAAAGAGACCCAGTACTTC. As protein: CASSLEQREKETQYF.

Only a few counts were recorded for this clonotype. The chain has TRBV7-9 and TRBJ1-5; D perhaps matches TRBD1 (5 bases). The CDR3 consists of 15 residues. CDR1 is SEHNR, CDR2 FQNEAQ, per germline (reference sequence). V was cut by 7 bases and J by 5 bases, with 18 bases left in between. In DNA, the CDR3 is TGTGCCAGCACCCTAACCGGGGGGAGGGATCAGCCCCAGCATTTT. Encoded protein: CASTLTGGRDQPQHF.

V and J are TRBV7-2 and TRBJ2-7, with a tentative D call TRBD2 (5 bases). V dropped 8 bases and J dropped 4 bases, with 18 bases sitting between them. The CDR3 is made up of 14 amino acids. In germline, CDR1 is SGHTA, CDR2 FQGNSA. The CDR3 is CASQRGSSRYEQYF. The CDR3, as DNA: TGTGCCAGCCAAAGAGGGTCTAGCCGTTACGAGCAGTACTTC.

This clonotype was seen a few times. The chain employs TRBV3-1 and TRBJ1-2; 7 bases map to TRBD1. CDR3 length equals 17 residues. Looked up from germline, CDR1 is LGHDT and CDR2 is YNNKEL (reference sequence). V shed 0 bases and J 4 bases; nucleotides not matched to a gene: 11. The CDR3 reads CASSQDRPGGSSYGYTF. The DNA for the CDR3 is TGTGCCAGCAGCCAAGATCGTCCAGGGGGTTCGTCCTATGGCTACACCTTC.

This chain links TRBV12-3 or TRBV12-4 with TRBJ2-1, with 11 bases identical to TRBD2. The junction had 1 base not matched to a gene; V was cut back by 3 bases and J by 3 bases. This CDR3 is 15 amino acids long. CDR3 region: CASSFSGRVYNEQFF. CDR3 coding DNA: TGTGCCAGCAGTTTTAGCGGGAGGGTCTACAATGAGCAGTTCTTC.

This clonotype has more than one count but fewer than ten. This sequence joins TRBV5-1 and TRBJ2-7; TRBD2 might be the D (6 bases). The CDR3 length is 14 residues. The V end was cut by 0 bases, the J end by 5 bases, with 12 bases between. Germline CDR1 is SGHRS and CDR2 is YFSETQ. For the CDR3, the DNA is TGCGCCAGCAGCTTGGCCTCGGGAGCCCACGAGCAGTACTTC. Protein sequence: CASSLASGAHEQYF.

This clonotype appeared a few times. This chain uses TRBV24-1 with TRBJ1-1, with D possibly matching TRBD1 (5 bases). Trimming cost V 12 bases and J 3 bases, with 13 bases left between them. CDR1 is KGHDR and CDR2 is SFDVKD in the germline V gene. This CDR3 is built from 12 residues. The CDR3: CASKSGDTEAFF. As DNA, the CDR3 is TGTGCCTCTAAATCGGGGGACACTGAAGCTTTCTTT.

This CDR3 is CASSAAGYYGYTF. The CDR3 DNA reads TGTGCCAGCAGCGCCGCAGGGTACTATGGCTACACCTTC. The chain is built from TRBV9 and TRBJ1-2; D may be TRBD1 (5 bases). The CDR3 has 13 residues. The ends were cut back, 3 bases at V and 3 bases at J, with 9 bases in the middle. Germline V gives CDR1 SGDLS, CDR2 YYNGEE.

This clonotype has only a few counts. This chain links TRBV5-1 with TRBJ2-7; 11 bases fit TRBD2. The CDR3 has 15 residues. V was clipped by 4 bases and J by 3 bases; unmatched bases: 6. Germline CDR1 SGHRS, CDR2 YFSETQ. This CDR3 reads CASSGGTSGYYEQYF. The CDR3 nucleotides read TGCGCCAGCAGCGGCGGGACTAGCGGATACTACGAGCAGTACTTC.

This clonotype showed up many times. This chain joins TRBV24-1 and TRBJ2-7; unclear D gene. The CDR3 covers 14 residues. Per germline, CDR1 KGHDR and CDR2 SFDVKD. Trimming pared 7 bases from V and 2 bases from J, leaving 14 bases between. The CDR3 bases are TGTGCCACCAGCGGTTCGGCCCTCACCTACGAGCAGTACTTC. This gives the protein CATSGSALTYEQYF.

V and J are TRBV18 and TRBJ2-2, with 7 positions matching TRBD2. The V gene end was trimmed by 3 bases and the J gene end by 6 bases; junction bases not matched to a gene: 4. The CDR3 length is 14 residues. CDR1 and CDR2 (germline): KGHSH, LQKENI. The CDR3 region has the DNA TGTGCCAGCTCACCCCCGAGCGGGGCCGGGGAGCTGTTTTTT. The encoded protein is CASSPPSGAGELFF.

This chain links TRBV12-3 or TRBV12-4 with TRBJ1-2; D is unresolved. The CDR3 runs 14 residues. V lost 3 bases, J lost 0 bases, and 8 bases lay in between. The CDR3 nucleotides are TGTGCCAGCAGTTTTTTCGGTGCTAACTATGGCTACACCTTC. Its translation: CASSFFGANYGYTF.

This clonotype was seen ten or more times. CDR3 bases: TGCAGTGCTAGGGGGGATGGCCCAAACAATGAGCAGTTCTTC. This translates into CSARGDGPNNEQFF. The chain joins TRBV20-1 to TRBJ2-1; TRBD1 or TRBD2 may be the D gene (5 bases each). Trimming left V 3 bases short and J 5 bases short, with 14 bases between. Germline values: CDR1 DFQATT, CDR2 SNEGSKA (reference sequence). CDR3 length: 14 residues.

This clonotype was detected only a few times. The J gene is TRBJ1-5, the V gene TRBV5-1; a possible D gene is TRBD1 (5 bases). Trimming took 1 base from V and 3 from J, leaving 8 bases between them. Germline V gene data show CDR1 as SGHRS and CDR2 as YFSETQ. This CDR3 comprises 14 residues. The CDR3 DNA reads TGCGCCAGCAGCTTGACAGGAAACAATCAGCCCCAGCATTTT. It is translated as CASSLTGNNQPQHF.

The chain carries TRBV5-1 and TRBJ2-1, with D uncertain. The V gene lost 1 base and the J gene lost 6 bases, with 11 bases spanning the gap. This CDR3 is built from 14 residues. CDR1 and CDR2 (germline): SGHRS, YFSETQ. CDR3 protein: CASSLNAGSNEQFF. The CDR3 nucleotides read TGCGCCAGCAGCTTGAACGCAGGCTCCAATGAGCAGTTCTTC. Full variable domain (outside the CDR3, taken from reference TRBV5-1 and TRBJ2-1): KAGVTQTPRYLIKTRGQQVTLSCSPISGHRSVSWYQQTPGQGLQFLFEYFSETQRNKGNFPGRFSGRQFSNSRSEMNVSTLELGDSALYLCASSLNAGSNEQFFGPGTRLTVL.

This clonotype was detected many times. The V gene is TRBV4-3, the J gene TRBJ1-6, with a tentative D call TRBD1 (5 bases). Trimming pared 3 bases from V and 9 bases from J, leaving 15 bases between. Germline V CDR1 and CDR2: LGHNA, YSLEER. CDR3 length: 15 residues. CDR3 region: CASSQHQGVTSPLHF. CDR3 nucleotides: TGCGCCAGCAGCCAGCACCAGGGAGTGACTTCACCCCTCCACTTT.

In this sample, this clonotype turned up a few times. The V and J genes are TRBV18 and TRBJ2-1, with D perhaps matching TRBD1 (5 bases). This CDR3 spans 15 amino acids. Trimming took off 3 bases at V and 6 bases at J, with 15 bases between the two ends. CDR1 and CDR2 (germline): KGHSH, LQKENI. In nucleotides, the CDR3 is TGTGCCAGCTCACCCGGCAGACAGAAGGGCAATGAGCAGTTCTTC. Its translation: CASSPGRQKGNEQFF. Filled out from reference TRBV18 and TRBJ2-1, the complete variable domain reads NAGVMQNPRHLVRRRGQEARLRCSPMKGHSHVYWYRQLPEEGLKFMVYLQKENIIDESGMPKERFSAEFPKEGPSILRIQQVVRGDSAAYFCASSPGRQKGNEQFFGPGTRLTVL.

The chain couples TRBV4-3 to TRBJ2-3, with TRBD1 as a possible D gene (6 bases). Germline-derived CDR1 and CDR2 are LGHNA and YSLEER. Trimming stripped 5 bases from V and 2 bases from J, with 17 bases between. This CDR3 contains 16 residues. CDR3 DNA: TGCGCCAGCAGCTTAAGTGGGGGCCTCTACACAGATACGCAGTATTTT. Amino acids: CASSLSGGLYTDTQYF.

The sample holds a few counts of this clonotype. CDR3 in amino acids: CASSPRTIGGENTEAFF. The CDR3 DNA reads TGTGCCAGCTCACCAAGGACAATAGGGGGGGAGAACACTGAAGCTTTCTTT. This chain uses TRBV18 with TRBJ1-1; TRBD1 is a possible D gene (6 bases). The CDR3 is 17 amino acids. Trimming pared 2 bases from V and 1 base from J, leaving 17 bases between. Looked up from germline, CDR1 is KGHSH and CDR2 is LQKENI.

V gene TRBV29-1 combines with J gene TRBJ1-1; 7 positions agree with TRBD1. CDR1 SQVTM and CDR2 ANQGSEA come from the germline V gene. This CDR3 contains 13 residues. The trim removed 4 bases at V and 4 bases at J, leaving 6 bases unmatched. The CDR3 loop is CSVVRGGLTEAFF. The CDR3 bases are TGCAGCGTTGTCAGGGGGGGTCTCACTGAAGCTTTCTTT.

The chain recombines TRBV28 with TRBJ2-2; 8 bases are shared with TRBD2. Germline V gives CDR1 MDHEN, CDR2 SYDVKM. CDR3 length: 15 amino acids. J was trimmed by 7 bases and V by 2 bases; bases with no gene match: 6. The CDR3 DNA reads as TGTGCCAGCAGTTTAGCGGGAGGTTCCAGCGGGGAGCTGTTTTTT. It yields the protein CASSLAGGSSGELFF.

The genes are TRBV6-5 and TRBJ1-2, with 9 bases fitting TRBD1. The CDR3 contains 13 residues. The ends lost 6 bases at V and 4 bases at J; junction bases unmatched: 3. Germline CDR1 reads MNHEY; CDR2 reads SVGAGI. CDR3 region: CASSTGGPYGYTF. The DNA for the CDR3 is TGTGCCAGCAGCACAGGGGGCCCCTATGGCTACACCTTC.

This CDR3 is CASSPTSGSKETQYF. The CDR3 DNA is TGTGCCAGCAGCCCCACTAGCGGGAGTAAGGAGACCCAGTACTTC. The V gene is TRBV3-1, the J gene TRBJ2-5, with TRBD2 matching over 11 bases. The CDR3 loop spans 15 amino acids. CDR1 is LGHDT, CDR2 YNNKEL, per germline (reference sequence). Unmatched junction bases numbered 6, after V lost 4 bases and J lost 5 bases.

This clonotype has a count of ten or more. The CDR3 DNA follows: TGCAGTGCCACGCTAGGCTGGGGTCGAGAAAAACTGTTTTTT. As protein: CSATLGWGREKLFF. The chain uses TRBV20-1 and TRBJ1-4, with D unclear. V lost 6 bases, J lost 8 bases, and 19 bases lay in between. This CDR3 spans 14 amino acids. The V gene's germline CDR1 is DFQATT and CDR2 SNEGSKA (reference sequence).

In this sample, this clonotype turned up a few times. V and J are TRBV5-1 and TRBJ1-1, with 8 bases lining up with TRBD1. The CDR3 is made up of 15 amino acids. V lost 0 bases, J lost 2 bases, and 3 bases stayed unmatched. Looked up from germline, CDR1 is SGHRS and CDR2 is YFSETQ. CDR3 region: CASSLGGQANTEAFF. CDR3 DNA sequence: TGCGCCAGCAGCTTGGGGGGACAGGCAAACACTGAAGCTTTCTTT. Drawing the rest from reference TRBV5-1 and TRBJ1-1, the complete variable domain is KAGVTQTPRYLIKTRGQQVTLSCSPISGHRSVSWYQQTPGQGLQFLFEYFSETQRNKGNFPGRFSGRQFSNSRSEMNVSTLELGDSALYLCASSLGGQANTEAFFGQGTRLTVV.

The V gene is TRBV7-2, the J gene TRBJ2-5; TRBD1 matches at 10 bases. The CDR3 sequence is 16 residues long. The germline CDR1 and CDR2 sequences are SGHTA and FQGNSA. Germline trimming cut 0 bases from V and 2 bases from J; bases unmatched to any gene: 3. The DNA of the CDR3 is TGTGCCAGCAGCTTAGCTGGACAGGGGGGACAAGAGACCCAGTACTTC. Translated, it gives CASSLAGQGGQETQYF.

This clonotype appeared a few times. The chain joins TRBV12-3 or TRBV12-4 to TRBJ2-1, with a weak D call TRBD1 (6 bases). V was trimmed by 6 bases and J by 0 bases, leaving 9 bases between them. This CDR3 region has 14 residues. Here the CDR3 DNA reads TGTGCCAGCAGAGACAGGCGCTCCTACAATGAGCAGTTCTTC. Translating gives CASRDRRSYNEQFF.

This chain uses TRBV11-1 with TRBJ2-7; 9 nucleotides line up with TRBD2. Germline lookup yields CDR1 SGHAT and CDR2 FQDESV (reference sequence). The junction had 17 bases not matched to a gene; V was cut back by 4 bases and J by 7 bases. The CDR3 is made up of 17 amino acids. The CDR3 is CASSSSRGTSFSEEQYF. CDR3 coding DNA: TGTGCCAGCAGCTCGAGCCGGGGGACTAGCTTTTCAGAGGAGCAGTACTTC.